This TCR beta chain originates from a study of Ad26.COV2.S vaccination and SARS-CoV-2 variants. Profiled with immunoSEQ multiplex PCR; TCRdb holds only in-frame clones, not every one. The sample records hundreds of thousands of clones, 89% being singletons. Germline CDR1 and CDR2: KGHSH and LQKENI. V gave up 3 bases and J gave up 5 bases, with 19 bases separating them. The CDR3 runs 17 residues. The treatment denotes: around 19 received Ad26.COV2.S at low or high dose, single or two shots; about 5 received placebo; per-sample allocation not given. Day 63 after the first injection of vaccine or placebo was the sampling time. This clone was detected only a few times.

This sample comprised peripheral blood, obtained in a trial of Ad26.COV2.S vaccine versus placebo. The V call is TRBV18, the J call TRBJ2-2; D may match TRBD1 or TRBD2 (5 bases each). This TCR was recovered from a person between 18 and 65 years old who received the Ad26.COV2.S COVID-19 vaccine or a placebo. The CDR3 DNA follows: TGTGCCAGCTCACCCGCGCCAGGGAGCGCCAAAACCGGGGAGCTGTTTTTT. It yields the protein CASSPAPGSAKTGELFF. Filled out from reference TRBV18 and TRBJ2-2, the complete variable domain reads NAGVMQNPRHLVRRRGQEARLRCSPMKGHSHVYWYRQLPEEGLKFMVYLQKENIIDESGMPKERFSAEFPKEGPSILRIQQVVRGDSAAYFCASSPAPGSAKTGELFFGEGSRLTVL.